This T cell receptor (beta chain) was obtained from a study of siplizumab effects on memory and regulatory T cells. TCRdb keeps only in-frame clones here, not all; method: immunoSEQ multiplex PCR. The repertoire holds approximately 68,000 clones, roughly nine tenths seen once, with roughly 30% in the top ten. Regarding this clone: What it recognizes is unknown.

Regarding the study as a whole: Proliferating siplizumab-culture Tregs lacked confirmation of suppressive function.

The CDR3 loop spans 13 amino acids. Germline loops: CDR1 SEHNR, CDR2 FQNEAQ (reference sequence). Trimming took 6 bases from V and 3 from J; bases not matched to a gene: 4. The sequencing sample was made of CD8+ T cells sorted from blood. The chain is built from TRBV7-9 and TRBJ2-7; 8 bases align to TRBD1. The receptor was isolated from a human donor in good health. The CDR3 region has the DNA TGTGCCAGCAGTTGGGACAGGCACTACGAGCAGTACTTC. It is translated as CASSWDRHYEQYF.